The T cell receptor (beta chain) under discussion was sequenced for a study of blood T cell repertoires in COVID-19. Study summary: The origin of the acute and convalescent COVID-19 samples was the United States, Italy and Spain. PBMCs, B-cell-depleted T cells, or T cells provided the cDNA or gDNA that made up the material.

The ends lost 4 bases at V and 8 bases at J; junction bases unmatched: 9. This CDR3 comprises 14 residues. From germline, CDR1 is SGHDT and CDR2 YYEEEE. Authors' processing steps: Estimates of nucleated cell counts were drawn from the amplification of reference gene primers. The table came from immunoSEQ multiplex PCR; TCRdb's copy has only in-frame clones and leaves some out. D and trimming come from the DNA, and the V and J calls and clone size come from that table. Among around 140,000 clones listed, less than 90% were seen once. Sequencing was carried out using peripheral blood. The gene calls are TRBV5-6 and TRBJ1-1, with 9 bases matching TRBD1. The receptor comes from a man aged 60 to 75 with acute or convalescent COVID-19. This chain's CDR3 is CASSRTGETPEAFF. The CDR3 bases are TGTGCCAGCAGCAGGACAGGGGAGACTCCCGAAGCTTTCTTT.